This TCR beta chain was found in a study of vaccination and CD4 T cells after COVID-19. Study-level information: Each participant underwent a two-dose regimen of either the BNT162b2 or the mRNA-1273 vaccine.

Sequencing of cultured CD4+ T cell DNA used the Oncomine TCR Beta short-read assay. TCRdb fed the PCR reads into MiXCR, producing one record per CDR3 protein. The sample includes about 7,800 distinct CDR3 sequences, more than 45% of them seen just once. Regarding treatment: roughly 10-day PBMC culture with coronavirus spike peptide pools or control peptides (ViraFEST assay). The CDR3 runs to 16 residues. Trimming removed 4 bases from V and 4 bases from J, with 16 bases in between. Germline values: CDR1 KGHDR, CDR2 SFDVKD. This clonotype has a handful of counts. The antigen is undetermined. Material: CD4+ T cells from blood, cultured in vitro. This sequence was found in a human donor who had recovered from COVID-19. The V call is TRBV24-1, the J call TRBJ1-5, with no clear D. DNA of the CDR3: TGTGCCACCAGTGACCCCCCTCCAGGAGATAATCAGCCCCAGCATTTT. It translates to CATSDPPPGDNQPQHF.